This T cell receptor (beta chain) stems from a study of blood T cell repertoires in COVID-19. Study-wide context: PBMCs, B-cell-depleted T cells, or T cells were the source of the cDNA or gDNA that made up the material.

As to this clone: The junction does not match germline at one end; this may be a read error.

The repertoire was sequenced with immunoSEQ multiplex PCR; TCRdb's copy has only in-frame clones and lacks some. The table has about 210,000 clones, 65% to 90% seen once. There are 13 residues in the CDR3. From germline, CDR1 is LGHDT and CDR2 YNNKEL (reference sequence). In terms of age and location, participants ranged from roughly 18 to 89 years and lived in under 30 US areas. This chain connects TRBV3-1 (or the pseudogene TRBV3-2) to TRBJ2-1, with 8 nucleotides matching TRBD2. The specimen was PBMCs or T cells enriched from blood (not recorded which). The source is a woman between 45 and 65 years old with acute COVID-19. In DNA, the CDR3 is TGTGCCAGCAGCCAAGCGGCGCGGGAGGTCCCAGTCTTC. Translation gives CASSQAAREVPVF.